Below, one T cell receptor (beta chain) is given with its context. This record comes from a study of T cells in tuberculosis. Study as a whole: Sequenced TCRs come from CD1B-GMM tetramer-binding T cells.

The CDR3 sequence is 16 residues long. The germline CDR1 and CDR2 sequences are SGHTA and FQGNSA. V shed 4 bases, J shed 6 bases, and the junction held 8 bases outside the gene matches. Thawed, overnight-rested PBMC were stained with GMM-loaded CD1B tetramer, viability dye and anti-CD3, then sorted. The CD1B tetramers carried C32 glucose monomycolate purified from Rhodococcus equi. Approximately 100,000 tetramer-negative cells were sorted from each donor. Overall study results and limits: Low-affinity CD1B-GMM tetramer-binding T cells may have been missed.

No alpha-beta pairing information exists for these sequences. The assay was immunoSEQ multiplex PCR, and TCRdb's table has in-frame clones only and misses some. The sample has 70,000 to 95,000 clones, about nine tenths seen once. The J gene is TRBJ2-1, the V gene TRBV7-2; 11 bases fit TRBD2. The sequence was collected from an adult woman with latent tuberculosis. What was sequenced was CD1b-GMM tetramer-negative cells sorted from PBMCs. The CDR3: CASSSSSGGWGNEQFF. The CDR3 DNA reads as TGTGCCAGCAGCTCCTCTAGCGGGGGGTGGGGCAATGAGCAGTTCTTC.